This T cell receptor beta chain came from a study of early T cells in non-severe SARS-CoV-2 infection. Study-wide background: Chains stayed unpaired after sequencing of bulk RNA from unsorted whole blood. Whole-study findings and limits: Matching against VDJdb likely underestimated virus-specific expansions, favoring anti-spike CD8.

Individual cDNA molecules received unique molecular identifiers during library preparation. A single record per CDR3 protein comes from TCRdb applying MiXCR to the 5' RACE reads. The sample yields tens of thousands of distinct CDR3 sequences, 8% to 13% seen once. The CDR3 is 15 amino acids. Trimming removed 5 bases from V and 1 base from J, with 14 bases in between. This clonotype came up a few times. Its antigen is as yet unknown. Sequences were obtained from whole blood. The rearrangement uses TRBV12-3 or TRBV12-4 and TRBJ1-1; no firm D call. The TCR sequence derives from an adult who was a healthcare worker with PCR-confirmed SARS-CoV-2 infection or an uninfected control (not recorded which). The CDR3 DNA is TGTGCCAGCAGTCCACCTCGGGCAACGAACACTGAAGCTTTCTTT. Its protein is CASSPPRATNTEAFF.